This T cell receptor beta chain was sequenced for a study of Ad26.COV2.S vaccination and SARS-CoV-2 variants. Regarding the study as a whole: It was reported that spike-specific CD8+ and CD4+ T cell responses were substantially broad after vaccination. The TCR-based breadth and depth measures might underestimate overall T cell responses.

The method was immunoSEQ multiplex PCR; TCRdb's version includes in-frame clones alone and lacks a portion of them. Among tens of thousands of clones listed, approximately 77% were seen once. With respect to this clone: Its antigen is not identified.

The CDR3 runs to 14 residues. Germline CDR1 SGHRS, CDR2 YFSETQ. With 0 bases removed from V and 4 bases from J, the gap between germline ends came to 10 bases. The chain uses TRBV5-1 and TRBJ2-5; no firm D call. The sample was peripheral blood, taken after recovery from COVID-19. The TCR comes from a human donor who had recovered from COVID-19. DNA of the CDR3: TGCGCCAGCAGCTTGGTTGGCGTTCCAGAGACCCAGTACTTC. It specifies CASSLVGVPETQYF.